This record covers a single TCR beta chain. The target antigen is unknown. This CDR3 is built from 13 residues. Trimming took 5 bases from V and 8 from J; bases not matched to a gene: 6. This record comes from a study of T cell responses to AZD1222 COVID-19 vaccine. The protocol was immunoSEQ multiplex PCR, while the TCRdb copy is restricted to in-frame clones and leaves out a portion. The top ten clones hold more than 7.5% of a sample with around 140,000 clones, 85% of them seen once. Study observations and caveats: Vaccine-associated CD4 TCRs ranged over spike, dominating at 160-218 and 743-854.

This rearrangement joins TRBV12-3 or TRBV12-4 to TRBJ1-2; 9 positions match TRBD1. Sequenced here: peripheral blood, sampled 28 days after the second dose of the MenACWY control vaccine. The receptor was derived from an adult who received the MenACWY meningococcal vaccine as a control. CDR3 bases: TGTGCCAGCAGTCCCCGGGACAGGGCGGGCTACACCTTC. It codes for CASSPRDRAGYTF.